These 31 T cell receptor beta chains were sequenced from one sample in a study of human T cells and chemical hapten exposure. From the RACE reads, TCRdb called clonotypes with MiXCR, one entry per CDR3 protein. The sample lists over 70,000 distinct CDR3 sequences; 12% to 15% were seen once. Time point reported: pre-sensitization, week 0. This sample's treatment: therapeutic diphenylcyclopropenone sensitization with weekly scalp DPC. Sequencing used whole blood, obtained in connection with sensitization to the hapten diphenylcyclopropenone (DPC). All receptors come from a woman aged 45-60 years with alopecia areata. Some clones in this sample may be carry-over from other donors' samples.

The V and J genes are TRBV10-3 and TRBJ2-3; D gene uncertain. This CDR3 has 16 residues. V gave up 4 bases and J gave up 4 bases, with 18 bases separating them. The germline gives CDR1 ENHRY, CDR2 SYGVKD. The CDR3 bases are TGTGCCATCAGTGCCCTTCCTGGAAAATTACCAGATACGCAGTATTTT. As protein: CAISALPGKLPDTQYF.

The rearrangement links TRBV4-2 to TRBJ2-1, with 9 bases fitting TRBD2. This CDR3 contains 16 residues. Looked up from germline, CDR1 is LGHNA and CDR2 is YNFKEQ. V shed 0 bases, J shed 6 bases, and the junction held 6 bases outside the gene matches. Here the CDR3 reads CASSQERLAGSNEQFF. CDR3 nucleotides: TGTGCCAGCAGCCAAGAACGGCTAGCGGGAAGCAATGAGCAGTTCTTC.

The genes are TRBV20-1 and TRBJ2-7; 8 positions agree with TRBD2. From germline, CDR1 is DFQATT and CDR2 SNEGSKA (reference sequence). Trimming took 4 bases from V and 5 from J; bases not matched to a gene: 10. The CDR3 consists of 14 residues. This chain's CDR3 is CSAMSGSSTHEQYF. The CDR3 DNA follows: TGCAGTGCTATGAGCGGGAGTAGTACCCACGAGCAGTACTTC.

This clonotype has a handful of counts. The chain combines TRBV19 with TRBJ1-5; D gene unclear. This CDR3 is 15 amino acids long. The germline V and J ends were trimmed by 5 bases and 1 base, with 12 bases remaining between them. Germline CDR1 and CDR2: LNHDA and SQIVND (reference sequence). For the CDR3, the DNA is TGTGCCAGTAGTTCGTTCTTTGACAGCAATCAGCCCCAGCATTTT. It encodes CASSSFFDSNQPQHF.

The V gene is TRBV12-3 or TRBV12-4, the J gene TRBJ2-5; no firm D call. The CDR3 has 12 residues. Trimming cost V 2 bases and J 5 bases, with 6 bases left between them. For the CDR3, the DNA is TGTGCCAGCAGTTTATCGGCTGAGACCCAGTACTTC. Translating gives CASSLSAETQYF.

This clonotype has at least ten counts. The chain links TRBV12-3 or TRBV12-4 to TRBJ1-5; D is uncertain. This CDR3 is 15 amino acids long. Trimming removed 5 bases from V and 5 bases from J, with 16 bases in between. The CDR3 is CASSSQRSFDQPQHF. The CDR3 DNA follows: TGTGCCAGCAGTAGTCAACGGTCCTTCGATCAGCCCCAGCATTTT.

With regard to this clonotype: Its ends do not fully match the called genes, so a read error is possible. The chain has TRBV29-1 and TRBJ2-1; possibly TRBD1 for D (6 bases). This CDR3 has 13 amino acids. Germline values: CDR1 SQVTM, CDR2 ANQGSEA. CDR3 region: CSSEDSSYSEQFF. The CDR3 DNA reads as TGCAGCTCCGAGGACAGCTCCTACAGTGAGCAGTTCTTC.

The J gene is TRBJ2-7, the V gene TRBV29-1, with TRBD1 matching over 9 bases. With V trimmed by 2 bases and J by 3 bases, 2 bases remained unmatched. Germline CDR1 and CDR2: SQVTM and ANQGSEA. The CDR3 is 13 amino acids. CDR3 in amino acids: CSVETGGFYEQYF. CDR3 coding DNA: TGCAGCGTTGAAACAGGGGGCTTCTACGAGCAGTACTTC.

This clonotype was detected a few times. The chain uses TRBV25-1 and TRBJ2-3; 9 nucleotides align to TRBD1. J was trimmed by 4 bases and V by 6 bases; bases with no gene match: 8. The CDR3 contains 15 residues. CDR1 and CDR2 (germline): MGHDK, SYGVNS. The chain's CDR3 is CASSRRDRVADTQYF. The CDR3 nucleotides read TGTGCCAGCAGCCGCCGGGACAGGGTTGCAGATACGCAGTATTTT.

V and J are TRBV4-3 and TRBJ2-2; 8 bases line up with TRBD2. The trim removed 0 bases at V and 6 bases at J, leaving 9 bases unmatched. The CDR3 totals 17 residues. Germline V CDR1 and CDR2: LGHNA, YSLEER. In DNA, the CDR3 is TGCGCCAGCAGCCAAGACCCGCCCGGGGGGGGGTCCGGGGAGCTGTTTTTT. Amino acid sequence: CASSQDPPGGGSGELFF.

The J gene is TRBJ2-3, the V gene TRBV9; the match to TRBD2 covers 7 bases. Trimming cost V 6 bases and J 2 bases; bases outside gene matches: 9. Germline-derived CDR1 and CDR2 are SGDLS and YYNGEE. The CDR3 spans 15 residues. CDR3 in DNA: TGTGCCAGCACCGCGAGCGGGATCCTCACAGATACGCAGTATTTT. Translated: CASTASGILTDTQYF.

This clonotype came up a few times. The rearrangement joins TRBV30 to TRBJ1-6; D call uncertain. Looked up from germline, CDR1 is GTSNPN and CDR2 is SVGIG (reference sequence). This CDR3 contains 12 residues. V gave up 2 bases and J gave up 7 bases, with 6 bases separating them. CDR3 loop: CAWSNGNSPLHF. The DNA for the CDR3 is TGTGCCTGGAGTAACGGGAATTCACCCCTCCACTTT.

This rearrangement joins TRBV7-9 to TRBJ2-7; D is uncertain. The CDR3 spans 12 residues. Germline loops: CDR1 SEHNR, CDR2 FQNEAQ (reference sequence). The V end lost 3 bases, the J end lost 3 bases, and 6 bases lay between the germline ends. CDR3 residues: CASSFQHYEQYF. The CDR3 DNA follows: TGTGCCAGCAGCTTTCAACACTACGAGCAGTACTTC.

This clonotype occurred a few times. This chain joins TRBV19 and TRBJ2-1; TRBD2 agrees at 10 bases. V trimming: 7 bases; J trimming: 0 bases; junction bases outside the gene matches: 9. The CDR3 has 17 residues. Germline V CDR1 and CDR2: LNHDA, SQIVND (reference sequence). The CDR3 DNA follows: TGTGCCAGTAAGCGAGCTAGCGGGGGCGGCTCCTACAATGAGCAGTTCTTC. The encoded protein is CASKRASGGGSYNEQFF.

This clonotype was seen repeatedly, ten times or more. The CDR3 DNA follows: TGCGCCAGCAGCTTCGCGGGACAGTACACTGAAGCTTTCTTT. It encodes CASSFAGQYTEAFF. The chain carries TRBV5-1 and TRBJ1-1; 7 nucleotides line up with TRBD1. Germline lookup yields CDR1 SGHRS and CDR2 YFSETQ. V lost 2 bases to trimming and J lost 3 bases; unmatched junction nucleotides: 4. The CDR3 is made up of 14 amino acids.

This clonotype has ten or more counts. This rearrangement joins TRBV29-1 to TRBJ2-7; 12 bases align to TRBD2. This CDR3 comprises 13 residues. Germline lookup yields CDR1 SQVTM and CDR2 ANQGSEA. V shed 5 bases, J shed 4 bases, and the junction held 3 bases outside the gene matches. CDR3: CSVWGLAGYEQYF. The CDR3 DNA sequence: TGCAGCGTTTGGGGACTAGCGGGTTACGAGCAGTACTTC.

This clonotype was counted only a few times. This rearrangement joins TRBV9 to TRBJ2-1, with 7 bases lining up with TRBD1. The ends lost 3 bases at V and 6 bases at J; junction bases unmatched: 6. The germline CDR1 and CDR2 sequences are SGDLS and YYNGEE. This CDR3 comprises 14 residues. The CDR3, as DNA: TGTGCCAGCAGCGCAATGACAGGGCCCAATGAGCAGTTCTTC. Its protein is CASSAMTGPNEQFF. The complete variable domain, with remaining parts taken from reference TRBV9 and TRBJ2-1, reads DSGVTQTPKHLITATGQRVTLRCSPRSGDLSVYWYQQSLDQGLQFLIQYYNGEERAKGNILERFSAQQFPDLHSELNLSSLELGDSALYFCASSAMTGPNEQFFGPGTRLTVL.

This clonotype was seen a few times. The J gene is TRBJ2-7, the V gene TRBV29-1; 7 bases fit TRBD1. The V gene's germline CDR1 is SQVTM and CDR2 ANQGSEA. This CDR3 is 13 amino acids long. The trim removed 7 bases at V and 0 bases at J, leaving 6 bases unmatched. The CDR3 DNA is TGCAGCGCCTCGGGACAGTACTCCTACGAGCAGTACTTC. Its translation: CSASGQYSYEQYF.

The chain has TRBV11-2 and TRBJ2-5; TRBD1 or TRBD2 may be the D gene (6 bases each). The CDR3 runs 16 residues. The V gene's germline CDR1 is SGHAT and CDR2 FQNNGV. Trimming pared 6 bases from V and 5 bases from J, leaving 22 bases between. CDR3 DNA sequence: TGTGCCAGCAGAAGACCCGGGGGCGGGATCGAGGAGACCCAGTACTTC. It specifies CASRRPGGGIEETQYF.

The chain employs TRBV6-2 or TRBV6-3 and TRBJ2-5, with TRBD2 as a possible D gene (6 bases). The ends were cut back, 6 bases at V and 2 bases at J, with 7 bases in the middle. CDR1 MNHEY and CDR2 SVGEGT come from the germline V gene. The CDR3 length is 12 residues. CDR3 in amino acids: CASRAGQETQYF. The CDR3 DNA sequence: TGTGCCAGCAGGGCGGGACAAGAGACCCAGTACTTC.

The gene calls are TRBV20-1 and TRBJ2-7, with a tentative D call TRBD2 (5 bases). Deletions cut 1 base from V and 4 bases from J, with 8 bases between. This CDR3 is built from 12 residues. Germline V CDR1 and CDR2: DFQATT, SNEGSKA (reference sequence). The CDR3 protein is CSARAEVYEQYF. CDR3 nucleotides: TGCAGTGCTAGAGCGGAGGTGTACGAGCAGTACTTC.

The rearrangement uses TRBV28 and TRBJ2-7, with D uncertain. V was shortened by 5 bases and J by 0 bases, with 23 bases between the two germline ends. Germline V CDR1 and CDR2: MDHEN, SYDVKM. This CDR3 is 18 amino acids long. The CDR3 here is CASSPDPSRPTFSYEQYF. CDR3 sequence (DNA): TGTGCCAGCAGTCCAGACCCCTCTCGACCAACTTTCTCCTACGAGCAGTACTTC.

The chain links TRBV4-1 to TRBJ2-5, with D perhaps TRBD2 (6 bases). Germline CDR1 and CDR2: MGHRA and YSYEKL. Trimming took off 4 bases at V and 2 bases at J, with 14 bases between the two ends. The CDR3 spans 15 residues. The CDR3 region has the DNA TGCGCCAGCAGCCGAGGAGGGGCAATTCAAGAGACCCAGTACTTC. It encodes CASSRGGAIQETQYF.

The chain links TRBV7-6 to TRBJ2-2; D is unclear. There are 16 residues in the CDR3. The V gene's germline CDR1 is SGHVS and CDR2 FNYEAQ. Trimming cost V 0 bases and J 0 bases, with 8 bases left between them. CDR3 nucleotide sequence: TGTGCCAGCAGCTTAGCGCTACAGCCGAACACCGGGGAGCTGTTTTTT. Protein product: CASSLALQPNTGELFF.

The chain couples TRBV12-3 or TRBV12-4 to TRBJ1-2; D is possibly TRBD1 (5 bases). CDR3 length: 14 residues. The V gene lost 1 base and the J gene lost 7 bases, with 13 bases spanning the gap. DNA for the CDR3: TGTGCCAGCAGTTTAGGCAAGGGGACGGGTGGCTACACCTTC. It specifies CASSLGKGTGGYTF.

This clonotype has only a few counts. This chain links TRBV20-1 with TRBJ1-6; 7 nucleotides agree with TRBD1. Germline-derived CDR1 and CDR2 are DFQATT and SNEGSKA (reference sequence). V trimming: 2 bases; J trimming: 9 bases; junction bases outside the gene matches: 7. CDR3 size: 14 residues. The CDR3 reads CSARRAGGSSPLHF. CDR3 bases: TGCAGTGCTAGAAGGGCAGGGGGGAGTTCACCCCTCCACTTT.

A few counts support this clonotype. In DNA form, the CDR3 reads TGTGCCAGCAGCGTAGACGGGGAAGCTGAAGCTTTCTTT. It yields the protein CASSVDGEAEAFF. The V call is TRBV9, the J call TRBJ1-1; D unclear. This CDR3 region has 13 residues. V gave up 0 bases and J gave up 6 bases, with 9 bases separating them. CDR1 and CDR2 (germline): SGDLS, YYNGEE.

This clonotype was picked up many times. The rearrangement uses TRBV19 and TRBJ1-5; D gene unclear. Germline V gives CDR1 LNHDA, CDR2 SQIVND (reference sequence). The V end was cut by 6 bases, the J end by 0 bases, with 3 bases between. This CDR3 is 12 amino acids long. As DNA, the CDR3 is TGTGCCAGTAGCGGTAGCAATCAGCCCCAGCATTTT. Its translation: CASSGSNQPQHF.

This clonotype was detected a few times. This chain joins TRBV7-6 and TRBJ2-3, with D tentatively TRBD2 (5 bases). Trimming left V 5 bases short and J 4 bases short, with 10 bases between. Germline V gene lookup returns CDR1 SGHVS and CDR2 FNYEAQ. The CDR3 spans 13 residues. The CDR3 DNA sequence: TGTGCCAGCAGCCCCACTAGGGCAGATACGCAGTATTTT. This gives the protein CASSPTRADTQYF.

CDR3 protein: CASSQGDPLNEQFF. As DNA, the CDR3 is TGCGCCAGCAGCCAAGGGGACCCACTCAATGAGCAGTTCTTC. The chain combines TRBV4-1 with TRBJ2-1; either TRBD1 or TRBD2 may supply D (5 bases each). The CDR3 totals 14 residues. V gave up 1 base and J gave up 6 bases, with 10 bases separating them. From germline, CDR1 is MGHRA and CDR2 YSYEKL.

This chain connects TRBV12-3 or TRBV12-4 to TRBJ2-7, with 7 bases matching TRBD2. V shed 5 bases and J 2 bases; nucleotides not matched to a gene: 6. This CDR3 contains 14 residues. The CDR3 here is CASSPGGPTYEQYF. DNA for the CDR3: TGTGCCAGCAGTCCGGGGGGTCCGACCTACGAGCAGTACTTC.